This T cell receptor (beta chain) was sequenced for a study of shared clonotypes between healthy human individuals. Across the study: For every donor, three CD4 naive, three CD4 memory, two CD8 naive and one CD8 memory plates were used. Study-wide points: It was only blood that was sampled, and tissue repertoires likely differ. Clonotype sharing across donors was expected to vary with sequencing depth.

CDR3 length: 15 residues. Germline V gene data show CDR1 as SEHNR and CDR2 as FQNEAQ (reference sequence). V dropped 3 bases and J dropped 5 bases, with 16 bases sitting between them. Naivety among CD8 cells was defined by CD45RO negativity and positive CCR7 selection, thereby excluding terminally differentiated effector memory CD45RA+ cells. For each subset, genomic DNA was distributed in equal portions over several immunoSEQ plates. Repertoires were generated with immunoSEQ multiplex PCR, while TCRdb's copy carries only in-frame clones and drops some. Here the sample spans under 2,000,000 clones, roughly 95% being singletons. On this clone: Its antigen remains unknown.

The clonotype comes from a man aged 18 to 30 in good health. The specimen sequenced was naive CD8+ T cells sorted from blood. The genes are TRBV7-9 and TRBJ2-5, with a possible D match to TRBD2 (6 bases). CDR3 protein: CASSFWGAEGETQYF. The CDR3 coding sequence is TGTGCCAGCAGCTTTTGGGGTGCGGAGGGGGAGACCCAGTACTTC.